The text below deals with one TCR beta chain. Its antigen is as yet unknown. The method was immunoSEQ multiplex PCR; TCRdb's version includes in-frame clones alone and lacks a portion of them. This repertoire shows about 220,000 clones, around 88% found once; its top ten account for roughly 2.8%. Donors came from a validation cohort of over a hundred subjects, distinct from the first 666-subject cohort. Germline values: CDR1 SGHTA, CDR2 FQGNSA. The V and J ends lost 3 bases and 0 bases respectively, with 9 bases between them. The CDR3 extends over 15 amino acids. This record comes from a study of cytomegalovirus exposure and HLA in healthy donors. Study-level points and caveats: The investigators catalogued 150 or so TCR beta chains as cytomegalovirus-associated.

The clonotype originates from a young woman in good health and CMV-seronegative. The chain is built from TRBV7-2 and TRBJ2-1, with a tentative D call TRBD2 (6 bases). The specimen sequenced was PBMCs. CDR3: CASSLEGSSYNEQFF. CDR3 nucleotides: TGTGCCAGCAGCTTGGAGGGGAGCTCCTACAATGAGCAGTTCTTC. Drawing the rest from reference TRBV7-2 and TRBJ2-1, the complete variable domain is GAGVSQSPSNKVTEKGKDVELRCDPISGHTALYWYRQSLGQGLEFLIYFQGNSAPDKSGLPSDRFSAERTGGSVSTLTIQRTQQEDSAVYLCASSLEGSSYNEQFFGPGTRLTVL.